This T cell receptor beta chain is drawn from a study of cytomegalovirus exposure and HLA in healthy donors. The PCR used 60 Vbeta and 13 Jbeta primers. TCRdb's copy holds only in-frame clones and misses some; the assay was immunoSEQ multiplex PCR. Here the sample spans 40,000 to 45,000 clones, about nine tenths being singletons. V was clipped by 2 bases and J by 0 bases, with 13 bases between them. The CDR3 is made up of 16 amino acids. The germline gives CDR1 MNHNS, CDR2 SASEGT. Details on this clone: Its antigen is still unknown.

Whole-study results and caveats: No immune exposure information besides CMV serostatus was available.

V gene TRBV6-1 combines with J gene TRBJ1-1, with a possible D match to TRBD1 (6 bases). This TCR came from a woman aged 40 to 50 in good health and CMV-seropositive. Sequenced sample: PBMCs. CDR3 sequence reads: CASSEWGRQVNTEAFF. The CDR3 bases are TGTGCCAGCAGTGAATGGGGCCGACAGGTGAACACTGAAGCTTTCTTT.